This T cell receptor beta chain was sequenced during a study of blood T cell repertoires in COVID-19. Germline CDR1 is LNHDA and CDR2 is SQIVND (reference sequence). V lost 7 bases and J 5 bases, leaving 14 bases between the germline ends. The CDR3 sequence is 14 residues long. Data came from immunoSEQ multiplex PCR; TCRdb stores just in-frame clones and leaves some out. Among just over 350,000 clones, approximately 84% were seen once, and the ten largest hold around 3%. The J gene is TRBJ2-2, the V gene TRBV19, with D perhaps matching TRBD2 (6 bases). The source of this sequence is a young woman who had recovered from COVID-19. The source material was PBMCs or T cells enriched from blood (not recorded which). The DNA for the CDR3 is TGTGCCAGTACCGGAGGGAGATGGACCGGGGAGCTGTTTTTT. It codes for CASTGGRWTGELFF.